This T cell receptor beta chain came from a study of T cell repertoires in cytomegalovirus infection. TCRdb redid the calling of the reads with MiXCR, one entry per CDR3 protein. The sample includes 400,000 or so distinct CDR3 sequences, roughly 31% seen only once; the top ten take roughly 13%. V gave up 6 bases and J gave up 9 bases, with 18 bases separating them. This CDR3 is built from 13 residues. This sequence was found in a human donor in good health (CMV status not recorded). Some clones in this sample may be carry-over from other donors' samples. V gene TRBV12-3 or TRBV12-4 combines with J gene TRBJ2-7; D tentatively reads TRBD1 or TRBD2 (6 bases each). The specimen sequenced was PBMCs. The CDR3 DNA reads as TGTGCCAGCAGGGGGGGCAGTGCCCATGGGCAGTACTTC. Its protein product is CASRGGSAHGQYF.